This T cell receptor (beta chain) was identified during a study of blood T cell repertoires in COVID-19. Overall study: The samples span acute and convalescent COVID-19 from the United States, Italy and Spain. PBMCs, B-cell-depleted T cells, or T cells were the source of the cDNA or gDNA that made up the material.

V was clipped by 0 bases and J by 11 bases, with 14 bases between them. The CDR3 spans 13 residues. Germline values: CDR1 SGHKS, CDR2 YYEKEE (reference sequence). Per the study methods: Amplification of reference gene primers provided the estimated nucleated cell counts. This table comes from immunoSEQ multiplex PCR, and its TCRdb copy is limited to in-frame clones, with some not included. Clone size and the V and J calls come from that table; the DNA yielded D and trimming. Of roughly 40,000 clones listed, around 91% are singletons. Source material: peripheral blood. The receptor was derived from a man younger than 45 with active or convalescent COVID-19. V is TRBV5-5 and J is TRBJ1-2; TRBD1 might be the D (5 bases). The DNA of the CDR3 is TGTGCCAGCAGCTTGGATGGGGGGAACAGTTACACCTTC. It translates to CASSLDGGNSYTF.